The 8 T cell receptor beta chains reported below all come from one sample, sequenced in a study of long-term antiretroviral therapy in people with HIV. Samples were assayed with immunoSEQ v3.0 at survey level. Assay used: immunoSEQ multiplex PCR; TCRdb lists only in-frame clones, some missing. The repertoire holds about 30,000 clones, with more than 80% as singletons. Specimen: unsorted PBMCs, collected 0.3 years after starting antiretroviral therapy. The receptors originated from a man aged 40-50 years with HIV.

The chain has TRBV19 and TRBJ2-7, with TRBD2 matching over 11 bases. From germline, CDR1 is LNHDA and CDR2 SQIVND (reference sequence). The CDR3 runs 19 residues. V lost 5 bases and J lost 0; bases outside the gene matches: 15. This CDR3 reads CASSGMTRPGLAGSYEQYF. The CDR3 nucleotides are TGTGCCAGTAGTGGGATGACCAGGCCCGGACTAGCGGGCTCCTACGAGCAGTACTTC.

The chain uses TRBV7-2 and TRBJ1-2; D is unclear. The germline V and J ends were trimmed by 1 base and 7 bases, with 10 bases remaining between them. CDR1 is SGHTA, CDR2 FQGNSA, per germline. The CDR3 covers 13 residues. The CDR3 sequence: CASSLVPSGGYTF. The CDR3 DNA follows: TGTGCCAGCAGCTTAGTCCCCTCGGGTGGCTACACCTTC.

The V and J genes are TRBV4-3 and TRBJ1-1, with TRBD1 matching 9 bases. The CDR3 length is 15 residues. The J segment lost 3 bases and the V segment lost 3 bases, leaving 5 bases of the junction unmatched. Germline CDR1 and CDR2: LGHNA and YSLEER. CDR3 region: CASSHRRDRDTEAFF. Here the CDR3 DNA reads TGCGCCAGCAGCCATCGCCGGGACAGGGACACTGAAGCTTTCTTT.

The rearrangement joins TRBV2 to TRBJ1-1; D unclear. Germline CDR1 is SNHLY and CDR2 is FYNNEI. This CDR3 is 14 amino acids long. V was shortened by 2 bases and J by 3 bases, with 10 bases between the two germline ends. DNA for the CDR3: TGTGCCAGCAGTGAATTAGGTTCCCACACTGAAGCTTTCTTT. Translation gives CASSELGSHTEAFF.

The chain combines TRBV6-1 with TRBJ2-2; a possible D gene is TRBD2 (6 bases). Trimming took off 3 bases at V and 0 bases at J, with 23 bases between the two ends. The CDR3 length is 20 residues. Per the germline V gene, CDR1 is MNHNS and CDR2 is SASEGT. DNA for the CDR3: TGTGCCAGCAGTGATTCGGGGTTAGGGCGGAGGGGTACGAACACCGGGGAGCTGTTTTTT. Its protein is CASSDSGLGRRGTNTGELFF.

J is TRBJ1-2 and V is TRBV25-1; D is ambiguous. V was cut by 3 bases and J by 2 bases, with 10 bases left in between. The CDR3 has 14 amino acids. Germline CDR1 and CDR2: MGHDK and SYGVNS. CDR3 in amino acids: CASSDPWGNYGYTF. The CDR3 DNA sequence: TGTGCCAGCAGTGACCCTTGGGGAAACTATGGCTACACCTTC.

The genes are TRBV29-1 and TRBJ2-5; TRBD1 is a possible D gene (5 bases). V was shortened by 4 bases and J by 7 bases, with 22 bases between the two germline ends. Germline CDR1 reads SQVTM; CDR2 reads ANQGSEA. CDR3 length equals 15 residues. The CDR3 DNA follows: TGCAGCGTTGCCCTCAGGGTCGATGGTGTAAGGACCCAGTACTTC. Translating gives CSVALRVDGVRTQYF.

J is TRBJ2-5 and V is TRBV5-1; 8 positions agree with TRBD2. CDR3 length: 14 amino acids. Looked up from germline, CDR1 is SGHRS and CDR2 is YFSETQ. Germline trimming cut 5 bases from V and 4 bases from J; bases unmatched to any gene: 7. The CDR3 is CASSTGGGRETQYF. The DNA for the CDR3 is TGCGCCAGCAGTACGGGCGGGGGGAGAGAGACCCAGTACTTC.